Listed here is a single T cell receptor (beta chain). How the authors handled the data: Cell counts per sample came from amplifying reference gene primers. Using immunoSEQ multiplex PCR, the repertoire was profiled, and TCRdb retains in-frame clones only, with some absent. The V and J calls and clone size come from that table; D and trimming were worked out from the DNA. The sample lists 45,000 to 65,000 clones, 77% seen once, with around two fifths in the top ten. V shed 0 bases, J shed 4 bases, and the junction held 5 bases outside the gene matches. The CDR3 is made up of 16 amino acids. CDR1 and CDR2 (germline): SGHRS, YFSETQ. The record originates from a study of blood T cell repertoires in COVID-19. Overall study context: The United States, Italy and Spain supplied acute and convalescent COVID-19 samples. The cDNA or gDNA used as material had been derived from T cells, B-cell-depleted T cells, or PBMCs.

Input material: peripheral blood. This chain connects TRBV5-1 to TRBJ2-1; 9 bases map to TRBD2. This receptor was identified in a man between 65 and 85 years old with active or convalescent COVID-19. This CDR3 is CASSLGGSGGYNEQFF. In DNA form, the CDR3 reads TGCGCCAGCAGCTTGGGTGGTAGCGGGGGATACAATGAGCAGTTCTTC.